These T cell receptor beta chains were read from a single sample in a study of blood T cell repertoires in COVID-19. Clones were sequenced by immunoSEQ multiplex PCR, and TCRdb holds only the in-frame ones, with some missing. Of about 31,000 clones in the sample, around 90% were seen once. Sequencing was done on a sample of peripheral blood. The receptors derive from a human donor in a cohort sampled during active COVID-19. Each CDR3 is given with its conserved first and last residue. Fields, in order: D gene, J gene, clone size, CDR3 length, V gene, CDR3 protein, CDR3 DNA. D genes are given only for firm matches. Size is stated for part of the rows, as once, few or many counts, or as a class when the clone is expanded.

D: NA
J: TRBJ2-5
size: NA
length: 15
V: TRBV25-1
CDR3: CASSVSPGVQETQYF
DNA: TGTGCCAGCAGTGTCTCCCCGGGGGTCCAAGAGACCCAGTACTTC

D: NA
J: TRBJ1-1
size: NA
length: 12
V: TRBV30
CDR3: CAWSKPGAPAFF
DNA: TGTGCCTGGAGTAAACCGGGAGCCCCTGCTTTCTTT

D: TRBD1
J: TRBJ1-1
size: NA
length: 17
V: TRBV5-1
CDR3: CASSFTTATGGFTEAFF
DNA: TGCGCCAGCAGCTTTACTACGGCGACAGGGGGGTTCACTGAAGCTTTCTTT

D: NA
J: TRBJ2-1
size: NA
length: 16
V: TRBV4-3
CDR3: CASSQLAGTTYNEQFF
DNA: TGCGCCAGCAGCCAACTGGCAGGAACAACCTACAATGAGCAGTTCTTC

D: TRBD1
J: TRBJ2-2
size: few
length: 14
V: TRBV7-9
CDR3: CASSPLGTGRELFF
DNA: TGTGCCAGCAGCCCTCTTGGGACAGGGAGGGAGCTGTTTTTT

D: NA
J: TRBJ1-1
size: NA
length: 16
V: TRBV5-1
CDR3: CASSEIPGAMNTEAFF
DNA: TGCGCCAGCAGCGAGATTCCAGGGGCCATGAACACTGAAGCTTTCTTT

D: NA
J: TRBJ2-5
size: NA
length: 14
V: TRBV5-4
CDR3: CASSLVGVGETQYF
DNA: TGTGCCAGCAGCCTTGTAGGGGTCGGGGAGACCCAGTACTTC

D: TRBD1
J: TRBJ1-1
size: NA
length: 16
V: TRBV18
CDR3: CASSPTKEPGGTEAFF
DNA: TGTGCCAGCTCACCAACAAAGGAACCAGGGGGCACTGAAGCTTTCTTT

D: TRBD1
J: TRBJ1-1
size: NA
length: 14
V: TRBV5-4
CDR3: CASRNTGGAPEAFF
DNA: TGTGCCAGCAGAAATACAGGGGGCGCCCCTGAAGCTTTCTTT

D: NA
J: TRBJ2-2
size: NA
length: 15
V: TRBV5-4
CDR3: CASSLGGPMDGELFF
DNA: TGTGCCAGCAGCTTGGGGGGGCCTATGGACGGGGAGCTGTTTTTT

D: TRBD2
J: TRBJ2-1
size: NA
length: 16
V: TRBV6-5
CDR3: CASSYSGGSSYNEQFF
DNA: TGTGCCAGCAGTTACTCCGGCGGGAGCTCCTACAATGAGCAGTTCTTC

D: TRBD1
J: TRBJ2-3
size: NA
length: 15
V: TRBV12-5
CDR3: CASGLATGKTDTQYF
DNA: TGTGCTAGTGGTTTGGCGACAGGGAAGACAGATACGCAGTATTTT

D: NA
J: TRBJ1-2
size: NA
length: 14
V: TRBV28
CDR3: CASSFLGPSRGYTF
DNA: TGTGCCAGCAGTTTTCTGGGGCCCAGCCGAGGCTACACCTTC

D: TRBD1
J: TRBJ1-2
size: once
length: 13
V: TRBV7-9
CDR3: CASSSWTGGGYTF
DNA: TGTGCCAGCAGCTCCTGGACAGGGGGCGGCTACACCTTC

D: TRBD2
J: TRBJ2-1
size: NA
length: 16
V: TRBV29-1
CDR3: CSVVGTSGSSYNEQFF
DNA: TGCAGCGTTGTGGGGACTAGCGGGAGCTCCTACAATGAGCAGTTCTTC

D: NA
J: TRBJ2-5
size: NA
length: 14
V: TRBV7-9
CDR3: CASSLVGAGETQYF
DNA: TGTGCCAGCAGCCTCGTGGGGGCAGGAGAGACCCAGTACTTC

D: TRBD2
J: TRBJ2-1
size: NA
length: 19
V: TRBV19
CDR3: CASRGLSGADKGSYNEQFF
DNA: TGTGCCAGTAGGGGGCTTAGCGGGGCCGACAAGGGGTCCTACAATGAGCAGTTCTTC

D: NA
J: TRBJ1-1
size: NA
length: 15
V: TRBV9
CDR3: CASSVGHSMNTEAFF
DNA: TGTGCCAGCAGCGTAGGGCACAGCATGAACACTGAAGCTTTCTTT

D: TRBD1
J: TRBJ1-1
size: NA
length: 15
V: TRBV9
CDR3: CASSSGPGQGVEAFF
DNA: TGTGCCAGCAGCTCGGGCCCGGGACAGGGAGTTGAAGCTTTCTTT

D: NA
J: TRBJ2-3
size: NA
length: 16
V: TRBV10-3
CDR3: CAISKTTSVIPDTQYF
DNA: TGTGCCATCAGTAAAACGACTAGTGTTATTCCAGATACGCAGTATTTT

D: TRBD2
J: TRBJ2-1
size: few
length: 13
V: TRBV16
CDR3: CASSQGGVNEQFF
DNA: TGTGCCAGCAGCCAAGGGGGGGTTAATGAGCAGTTCTTC

D: NA
J: TRBJ2-2
size: NA
length: 13
V: TRBV24-1
CDR3: CATRARNTGELFF
DNA: TGTGCCACCCGAGCCCGGAACACCGGGGAGCTGTTTTTT

D: NA
J: TRBJ2-2
size: NA
length: 15
V: TRBV7-2
CDR3: CASRLLGANTGELFF
DNA: TGTGCCAGCAGGCTGTTGGGAGCGAACACCGGGGAGCTGTTTTTT

D: TRBD2
J: TRBJ2-3
size: NA
length: 15
V: TRBV20-1
CDR3: CSASTALASGSTQYF
DNA: TGCAGTGCTAGTACGGCCCTGGCTAGCGGGAGCACGCAGTATTTT

D: TRBD1
J: TRBJ1-3
size: NA
length: 14
V: TRBV20-1
CDR3: CSASPGDRGNTIYF
DNA: TGCAGTGCTAGTCCGGGGGACAGGGGAAACACCATATATTTT

D: TRBD1
J: TRBJ1-2
size: NA
length: 16
V: TRBV11-2
CDR3: CASSSPPPQGSYGYTF
DNA: TGTGCCAGCAGCTCTCCACCTCCACAGGGGTCCTATGGCTACACCTTC

D: TRBD1
J: TRBJ1-2
size: NA
length: 16
V: TRBV15
CDR3: CATSRGRQGAVGGYTF
DNA: TGTGCCACCAGCAGAGGGAGACAGGGGGCAGTGGGTGGCTACACCTTC

D: NA
J: TRBJ2-3
size: NA
length: 17
V: TRBV4-3
CDR3: CASSQDYISAAADTQYF
DNA: TGCGCCAGCAGCCAAGATTATATCTCCGCGGCCGCAGATACGCAGTATTTT

D: NA
J: TRBJ1-4
size: once
length: 13
V: TRBV5-1
CDR3: CASSLDSNEKLFF
DNA: TGCGCCAGCAGCCTGGACAGTAATGAAAAACTGTTTTTT

D: NA
J: TRBJ1-2
size: NA
length: 14
V: TRBV3-1/TRBV3-2
CDR3: CASSPAGSVYGYTF
DNA: TGTGCCAGCAGCCCGGCGGGTAGTGTCTATGGCTACACCTTC

D: NA
J: TRBJ2-1
size: NA
length: 13
V: TRBV27
CDR3: CASSSTVHNEQFF
DNA: TGTGCCAGCAGTTCCACGGTACACAATGAGCAGTTCTTC

D: TRBD1
J: TRBJ1-1
size: NA
length: 15
V: TRBV27
CDR3: CASSFGDRVGAEAFF
DNA: TGTGCCAGCAGTTTCGGCGACAGGGTAGGCGCTGAAGCTTTCTTT

D: NA
J: TRBJ2-2
size: NA
length: 15
V: TRBV7-2
CDR3: CASSLEDRNTGELFF
DNA: TGTGCCAGCAGCTTAGAGGACAGGAACACCGGGGAGCTGTTTTTT

D: NA
J: TRBJ1-2
size: NA
length: 13
V: TRBV7-8
CDR3: CASSLGAVAGYTF
DNA: TGTGCCAGCAGCTTAGGGGCTGTGGCGGGCTACACCTTC

D: NA
J: TRBJ1-2
size: NA
length: 12
V: TRBV27
CDR3: CASSPQGYGYTF
DNA: TGTGCCAGCAGTCCCCAGGGATATGGCTACACCTTC

D: TRBD2
J: TRBJ2-1
size: NA
length: 16
V: TRBV6-5
CDR3: CASSYLSGTITNEQFF
DNA: TGTGCCAGCAGTTACCTATCCGGGACTATAACGAATGAGCAGTTCTTC